Each of the 17 T cell receptor beta chains below was sequenced from the same sample in a study of circulating tumor DNA in untreated peripheral T-cell lymphoma. The protocol was immunoSEQ multiplex PCR, while the TCRdb copy is restricted to in-frame clones and leaves out a portion. This sample carries 370 or so clones, approximately 86% of them seen once, and the ten largest clones take roughly 87%. Sequences were obtained from cell-free DNA from blood serum. The source of these receptors is a human donor with peripheral T-cell lymphoma.

The rearrangement uses TRBV4-2 and TRBJ2-6; D remains unclear. This CDR3 spans 16 amino acids. CDR1 and CDR2 (germline): LGHNA, YNFKEQ. V lost 0 bases and J lost 2, with 8 bases in between. The CDR3, as DNA: TGTGCCAGCAGCCAAGATTCCGGCGCTGGGGCCAACGTCCTGACTTTC. This codes for CASSQDSGAGANVLTF.

The genes are TRBV5-4 and TRBJ2-1, with 13 bases matching TRBD2. From germline, CDR1 is SGHNT and CDR2 YYREEE (reference sequence). This CDR3 is 16 amino acids long. Trimming at V came to 3 bases and at J to 8 bases, leaving 8 bases not matched to a gene. The CDR3 sequence is CASSSRLAGGMDEQFF. The DNA of the CDR3 is TGTGCCAGCAGCTCACGACTAGCGGGAGGAATGGATGAGCAGTTCTTC.

The chain joins TRBV28 to TRBJ1-6; D perhaps matches TRBD1 (5 bases). Looked up from germline, CDR1 is MDHEN and CDR2 is SYDVKM. The CDR3 totals 13 residues. The V gene lost 2 bases and the J gene lost 11 bases, with 10 bases spanning the gap. The CDR3 is CASSLRQGAPLHF. The CDR3 DNA is TGTGCCAGCAGTTTACGGCAGGGAGCACCCCTCCACTTT.

V is TRBV6-4 and J is TRBJ2-2; D possibly corresponds to TRBD1 (6 bases). The V end lost 6 bases, the J end lost 5 bases, and 19 bases lay between the germline ends. The CDR3 consists of 16 residues. Germline values: CDR1 MRHNA, CDR2 SNTAGT. DNA of the CDR3: TGTGCCAGCAGCCCCCTCGGAACAGGGAAAACCGGGGAGCTGTTTTTT. Its translation is CASSPLGTGKTGELFF.

In its sample, this clone was seen once. The chain links TRBV18 to TRBJ2-5; D ambiguous. Germline CDR1 is KGHSH and CDR2 is LQKENI. The CDR3 length is 13 residues. V was cut by 3 bases and J by 3 bases, with 8 bases left in between. CDR3 residues: CASSPRTEETQYF. The CDR3 DNA is TGTGCCAGCTCACCCAGGACGGAAGAGACCCAGTACTTC.

V and J are TRBV7-2 and TRBJ2-7; no reliable D call. V was clipped by 3 bases and J by 7 bases, with 10 bases between them. Germline CDR1 is SGHTA and CDR2 is FQGNSA. This CDR3 is built from 12 residues. In DNA form, the CDR3 reads TGTGCCAGCAGCTTGACTCTACGGGAGCAGTACTTC. It is translated as CASSLTLREQYF.

The V call is TRBV4-2, the J call TRBJ2-5; TRBD2 agrees at 8 bases. The germline V gene has CDR1 LGHNA and CDR2 YNFKEQ. The CDR3 is 17 residues long. J gave up 4 bases and V 0 bases, and 10 bases lay outside the gene matches. This CDR3 reads CASSQDLAGGPGETQYF. CDR3 nucleotides: TGTGCCAGCAGCCAAGATCTCGCGGGAGGCCCGGGAGAGACCCAGTACTTC.

The chain has TRBV5-8 and TRBJ2-5; D remains unclear. Trimming took 0 bases from V and 5 from J, leaving 8 bases between them. The CDR3 has 13 amino acids. CDR1 and CDR2 from the germline V gene are SGHTS and YDEGEE. CDR3 residues: CASSLAGRETQYF. CDR3 DNA: TGTGCCAGCAGCTTGGCCGGCCGGGAGACCCAGTACTTC.

This chain connects TRBV28 to TRBJ2-3, with 9 bases that match TRBD1. The CDR3 extends over 15 amino acids. Germline values: CDR1 MDHEN, CDR2 SYDVKM. Trimming took 3 bases from V and 4 from J; bases not matched to a gene: 5. The CDR3 DNA reads TGTGCCAGCAGTTTCCGGGACAGGGTGGCAGATACGCAGTATTTT. It encodes CASSFRDRVADTQYF.

This clone was seen a handful of times. The chain links TRBV19 to TRBJ1-6, with 10 bases fitting TRBD1. This CDR3 comprises 16 residues. Losses at the gene ends were 4 bases for V and 7 bases for J; bases not matched to a gene: 7. Germline V CDR1 and CDR2: LNHDA, SQIVND (reference sequence). DNA of the CDR3: TGTGCCAGTAGTACCCGACAGGGGGCAAAAAATTCACCCCTCCACTTT. The encoded protein is CASSTRQGAKNSPLHF.

V is TRBV5-5 and J is TRBJ2-2, with D hard to call. Trimming took 4 bases from V and 0 from J, leaving 4 bases between them. The CDR3 is made up of 13 amino acids. The germline V gene encodes CDR1 SGHKS and CDR2 YYEKEE (reference sequence). The CDR3, as DNA: TGTGCCAGCAGCCGCCCGAACACCGGGGAGCTGTTTTTT. Translated, it gives CASSRPNTGELFF.

This rearrangement joins TRBV6-1 to TRBJ2-4; 9 bases line up with TRBD1. This CDR3 comprises 14 residues. Germline CDR1 and CDR2: MNHNS and SASEGT. V lost 7 bases to trimming and J lost 3 bases; unmatched junction nucleotides: 4. The DNA for the CDR3 is TGTGCCAGCACCCTGACAGGGGGCAAAAACATTCAGTACTTC. As protein: CASTLTGGKNIQYF.

This clone appeared once. The gene calls are TRBV7-8 and TRBJ2-5; maybe TRBD2 (5 bases). V lost 5 bases, J lost 2 bases, and 12 bases lay in between. Germline assignment: CDR1 SGHVS and CDR2 FQNEAQ. The CDR3 has 14 amino acids. The CDR3 nucleotides read TGTGCCAGCAGCGTGGCCGGGGTTCAAGAGACCCAGTACTTC. It codes for CASSVAGVQETQYF.

Comment on this clone: Different DNA sequences within this sample yield the same CDR3. The J gene is TRBJ2-2, the V gene TRBV25-1, with 8 bases lining up with TRBD1. Germline V gene sequence: CDR1 MGHDK, CDR2 SYGVNS. V gave up 5 bases and J gave up 2 bases; unmatched junction bases: 4. The CDR3 is 15 amino acids. The CDR3 loop is CASSPPGGNTGELFF. In DNA form, the CDR3 reads TGTGCCAGCAGTCCTCCAGGGGGCAACACCGGGGAGCTGTTTTTT.

The CDR3, as DNA: TGTGCCAGCTCCGGACCCAGCAATCAGCCCCAGCATTTT. It encodes CASSGPSNQPQHF. V usage is TRBV7-2 and J usage is TRBJ1-5, with no clear D. Trimming took 8 bases from V and 1 from J, leaving 9 bases between them. Looked up from germline, CDR1 is SGHTA and CDR2 is FQGNSA. The CDR3 has 13 amino acids.

The chain links TRBV7-2 to TRBJ1-2; possibly TRBD1 for D (5 bases). V was shortened by 5 bases and J by 4 bases, with 14 bases between the two germline ends. Germline CDR1 is SGHTA and CDR2 is FQGNSA. This CDR3 has 14 residues. DNA of the CDR3: TGTGCCAGCAGCCCTTACAGGTTAGGCTATGGCTACACCTTC. This codes for CASSPYRLGYGYTF.

V is TRBV2 and J is TRBJ1-2; no clear D. Trimming took off 2 bases at V and 4 bases at J, with 8 bases between the two ends. CDR3 length equals 13 residues. Germline V lookup: CDR1 SNHLY, CDR2 FYNNEI. CDR3 loop: CASSEREAYGYTF. The DNA of the CDR3 is TGTGCCAGCAGTGAAAGGGAAGCCTATGGCTACACCTTC.